The 31 T cell receptor beta chains below all came from one sample that was sequenced in a study of OX40 agonist ivuxolimab in advanced cancers. Clones were read by immunoSEQ multiplex PCR, and TCRdb kept only the in-frame ones, dropping some. The repertoire holds 60,000 to 75,000 clones, with approximately 81% as singletons. The specimen comprised CD4+ or CD8+ T cells sorted from blood, sampled in a trial of the OX40 agonist ivuxolimab. The source of these receptors is an adult with an advanced solid tumor such as melanoma, head and neck, liver or kidney cancer.

The V and J genes are TRBV19 and TRBJ2-4; D call uncertain. CDR1 LNHDA and CDR2 SQIVND come from the germline V gene (reference sequence). The CDR3 covers 15 residues. The germline V and J ends were trimmed by 4 bases and 0 bases, with 10 bases remaining between them. The CDR3 region is CASSTGSLAKNIQYF. The DNA for the CDR3 is TGTGCCAGTAGTACAGGTTCTCTAGCCAAAAACATTCAGTACTTC.

This chain connects TRBV2 to TRBJ2-5; 10 bases are a match to TRBD1. The DNA end favors TRBJ2-7, so the J call may be wrong. CDR3 size: 15 residues. CDR1 and CDR2 from the germline V gene are SNHLY and FYNNEI. This chain's CDR3 is CASSQGDRGVSEQYF. The CDR3 bases are TGTGCCAGCAGTCAAGGGGACAGGGGAGTCAGCGAGCAGTACTTC.

The V and J genes are TRBV11-3 and TRBJ1-6; maybe TRBD1 (6 bases). Germline-derived CDR1 and CDR2 are SGHNT and YENEEA. This CDR3 comprises 18 residues. The germline V and J ends were trimmed by 1 base and 5 bases, with 18 bases remaining between them. The CDR3, as DNA: TGTGCCAGCAGCTTAGTAGGGAGCAGGGGATCCAATAATTCACCCCTCCACTTT. This sequence encodes CASSLVGSRGSNNSPLHF.

V usage is TRBV19 and J usage is TRBJ1-2, with D hard to call. Germline V gene sequence: CDR1 LNHDA, CDR2 SQIVND (reference sequence). The CDR3 loop spans 13 amino acids. Trimming stripped 5 bases from V and 4 bases from J, with 11 bases between. The CDR3: CASSPQLIYGYTF. In nucleotides, the CDR3 is TGTGCCAGTAGTCCTCAGTTAATCTATGGCTACACCTTC.

The J gene is TRBJ2-1, the V gene TRBV7-2, with TRBD1 as a possible D gene (6 bases). V was clipped by 7 bases and J by 6 bases, with 16 bases between them. The CDR3 has 14 amino acids. Germline values: CDR1 SGHTA, CDR2 FQGNSA. CDR3 sequence (DNA): TGTGCCAGCACCCGGGACACTTTATCCAATGAGCAGTTCTTC. It codes for CASTRDTLSNEQFF.

The gene calls are TRBV28 and TRBJ1-1; TRBD1 matches at 10 bases. This CDR3 has 15 amino acids. Germline V CDR1 and CDR2: MDHEN, SYDVKM. The V gene end was trimmed by 3 bases and the J gene end by 4 bases; junction bases not matched to a gene: 5. In DNA form, the CDR3 reads TGTGCCAGCAGTTTCTTGACAGGGGGCTTCACTGAAGCTTTCTTT. Translated: CASSFLTGGFTEAFF.

The chain joins TRBV11-2 to TRBJ2-2; D may be TRBD1 (6 bases). This CDR3 has 15 residues. Germline-derived CDR1 and CDR2 are SGHAT and FQNNGV. V lost 3 bases, J lost 7 bases, and 15 bases lay in between. Here the CDR3 reads CASSLLSQGSGELFF. CDR3 sequence (DNA): TGTGCCAGCAGCTTGCTTTCGCAGGGGAGCGGGGAGCTGTTTTTT.

The chain has TRBV28 and TRBJ1-2, with D possibly being TRBD1 (5 bases). CDR3 length: 15 residues. The ends were cut back, 3 bases at V and 7 bases at J, with 18 bases in the middle. Germline V gives CDR1 MDHEN, CDR2 SYDVKM. The DNA of the CDR3 is TGTGCCAGCAGTTTGACGACAGCCCCCCGGCGTGGCTACACCTTC. Translation gives CASSLTTAPRRGYTF.

The CDR3 coding sequence is TGCGCCAGCAGCCAAGAGAGATATAGCAATCAGCCCCAGCATTTT. As protein: CASSQERYSNQPQHF. V and J are TRBV4-3 and TRBJ1-5; D ambiguous. CDR3 size: 15 residues. V was shortened by 0 bases and J by 0 bases, with 6 bases between the two germline ends. The V gene's germline CDR1 is LGHNA and CDR2 YSLEER.

This clone was seen only once. The chain recombines TRBV7-8 with TRBJ2-7, with 10 nucleotides matching TRBD2. CDR1 and CDR2 from the germline V gene are SGHVS and FQNEAQ. The J segment lost 0 bases and the V segment lost 2 bases, leaving 10 bases of the junction unmatched. The CDR3 is 18 residues long. In DNA form, the CDR3 reads TGTGCCAGCAGCTTACTCGTAGCGGGGGGCGAGAGCTCCTACGAGCAGTACTTC. Amino acid sequence: CASSLLVAGGESSYEQYF.

This rearrangement joins TRBV7-2 to TRBJ2-3; D gene ambiguous. V lost 6 bases and J 4 bases, leaving 11 bases between the germline ends. CDR1 and CDR2 from the germline V gene are SGHTA and FQGNSA. The CDR3 length is 13 residues. Written as DNA, the CDR3 is TGTGCCAGCAGACACTCTAACGCAGATACGCAGTATTTT. As protein: CASRHSNADTQYF.

The chain recombines TRBV5-4 with TRBJ2-4, with D perhaps matching TRBD1 or TRBD2 (5 bases each). From germline, CDR1 is SGHNT and CDR2 YYREEE (reference sequence). This CDR3 contains 13 residues. In nucleotides, the CDR3 is TGTGGGGTGGGGGATCGTGCCAAAAACATTCAGTACTTC. Protein product: CGVGDRAKNIQYF.

The genes are TRBV7-6 and TRBJ2-3; D not certain. This CDR3 spans 15 amino acids. The V and J ends lost 1 base and 2 bases respectively, with 10 bases between them. The germline CDR1 and CDR2 sequences are SGHVS and FNYEAQ. The CDR3: CASSLGAYDTDTQYF. For the CDR3, the DNA is TGTGCCAGCAGCTTAGGAGCGTATGACACAGATACGCAGTATTTT.

The chain has TRBV11-3 and TRBJ2-2, with TRBD2 matching 7 bases. There are 15 residues in the CDR3. Germline values: CDR1 SGHNT, CDR2 YENEEA. V was clipped by 3 bases and J by 0 bases; unmatched bases: 1. The CDR3 loop reads CASSLGGTNTGELFF. For the CDR3, the DNA is TGTGCCAGCAGCTTGGGGGGGACGAACACCGGGGAGCTGTTTTTT.

Comment on this clone: Its ends do not fully match the called genes, so a read error is possible. The V call is TRBV5-4, the J call TRBJ2-7; D gene unclear. Germline CDR1 is SGHNT and CDR2 is YYREEE (reference sequence). The length of the CDR3 is 13 residues. CDR3 region: CASSQDLLYEQYF. CDR3 in DNA: TGCGCCAGCAGCCAAGACCTGCTCTACGAGCAGTACTTC. The whole variable domain, remainder taken from reference TRBV5-4 and TRBJ2-7, is ETGVTQSPTHLIKTRGQQVTLRCSSQSGHNTVSWYQQALGQGPQFIFQYYREEENGRGNFPPRFSGLQFPNYSSELNVNALELDDSALYLCASSQDLLYEQYFGPGTRLTVT.

This sequence joins TRBV19 and TRBJ2-2; possible D gene TRBD1, 5 bases. The CDR3 extends over 13 amino acids. The germline V gene has CDR1 LNHDA and CDR2 SQIVND (reference sequence). Trimming cost V 8 bases and J 4 bases, with 11 bases left between them. CDR3 sequence reads: CASRQTGTGELFF. Here the CDR3 DNA reads TGTGCCAGTCGACAGACGGGCACCGGGGAGCTGTTTTTT. Based on the CDR3 plus reference TRBV19 and TRBJ2-2, the full variable domain is DGGITQSPKYLFRKEGQNVTLSCEQNLNHDAMYWYRQDPGQGLRLIYYSQIVNDFQKGDIAEGYSVSREKKESFPLTVTSAQKNPTAFYLCASRQTGTGELFFGEGSRLTVL.

The chain is built from TRBV19 and TRBJ1-4, with TRBD1 as a possible D gene (6 bases). Germline CDR1 and CDR2: LNHDA and SQIVND (reference sequence). The CDR3 extends over 14 amino acids. Trimming took off 7 bases at V and 4 bases at J, with 13 bases between the two ends. The CDR3 region has the DNA TGTGCCAGTACCACGGGGGGGCTTAATGAAAAACTGTTTTTT. It translates to CASTTGGLNEKLFF.

The gene calls are TRBV19 and TRBJ1-5; TRBD1 agrees at 9 bases. Germline V gene sequence: CDR1 LNHDA, CDR2 SQIVND (reference sequence). J was trimmed by 5 bases and V by 4 bases; bases with no gene match: 12. This CDR3 has 17 amino acids. The DNA for the CDR3 is TGTGCCAGTAGTACCCGCCCCGGGACAGGGTTATATCAGCCCCAGCATTTT. Translated, it gives CASSTRPGTGLYQPQHF.

V and J are TRBV5-1 and TRBJ1-1; D is unclear. Germline assignment: CDR1 SGHRS and CDR2 YFSETQ. V was shortened by 0 bases and J by 1 base, with 7 bases between the two germline ends. This CDR3 spans 14 amino acids. CDR3 in amino acids: CASSLGAGNTEAFF. The CDR3 DNA is TGCGCCAGCAGCTTGGGAGCCGGGAACACTGAAGCTTTCTTT.

Turning to this clone: Germline is not matched at one junction end, which may reflect a read error. V usage is TRBV4-2 and J usage is TRBJ2-5, with 14 bases identical to TRBD2. There are 18 residues in the CDR3. Germline CDR1 and CDR2: LGHNA and YNFKEQ. The CDR3 is CTSSQGTSGGLYQETQYF. The CDR3, as DNA: TGTACCAGCAGCCAGGGGACTAGCGGGGGACTATACCAAGAGACCCAGTACTTC.

The chain combines TRBV25-1 with TRBJ1-1, with TRBD1 identical over 10 bases. CDR1 is MGHDK and CDR2 is SYGVNS in the germline V gene. This CDR3 has 16 residues. V was clipped by 4 bases and J by 5 bases; unmatched bases: 10. The CDR3 here is CASSAYPGQGWTEAFF. The CDR3 coding sequence is TGTGCCAGCAGTGCATATCCGGGACAGGGGTGGACTGAAGCTTTCTTT.

The chain employs TRBV6-5 and TRBJ2-7; D may be TRBD1 (6 bases). The ends were cut back, 6 bases at V and 4 bases at J, with 10 bases in the middle. CDR1 and CDR2 (germline): MNHEY, SVGAGI. This CDR3 has 12 amino acids. The CDR3 nucleotides read TGTGCCAGCAGGGCCGACAGGTACGAGCAGTACTTC. It codes for CASRADRYEQYF.

This chain links TRBV25-1 with TRBJ1-2, with D hard to call. The CDR3 has 14 residues. Germline CDR1 MGHDK, CDR2 SYGVNS. The V and J ends lost 2 bases and 6 bases respectively, with 13 bases between them. The CDR3: CASSELKEQDGYTF. CDR3 in DNA: TGTGCCAGCAGTGAACTCAAGGAACAAGATGGCTACACCTTC.

The chain is built from TRBV7-3 and TRBJ2-2; D is possibly TRBD2 (6 bases). Germline CDR1 SGHTA, CDR2 FQGTGA. This CDR3 is 14 amino acids long. V was cut by 3 bases and J by 5 bases, with 10 bases left in between. The CDR3 is CASSFGGGTGELFF. CDR3 nucleotides: TGTGCCAGCAGCTTCGGGGGAGGTACCGGGGAGCTGTTTTTT. The variable domain in full, completed from reference TRBV7-3 and TRBJ2-2, reads GAGVSQTPSNKVTEKGKYVELRCDPISGHTALYWYRQSLGQGPEFLIYFQGTGAADDSGLPNDRFFAVRPEGSVSTLKIQRTERGDSAVYLCASSFGGGTGELFFGEGSRLTVL.

This chain links TRBV10-2 with TRBJ2-5, with D tentatively TRBD1 (5 bases). The CDR3 runs 15 residues. V lost 2 bases and J 1 base, leaving 11 bases between the germline ends. Per germline, CDR1 WSHSY and CDR2 SAAADI. The CDR3 sequence: CASSETDSLQETQYF. In DNA, the CDR3 is TGCGCCAGCAGTGAGACTGACAGCCTCCAAGAGACCCAGTACTTC.

The V gene is TRBV6-6, the J gene TRBJ2-1, with 7 bases aligning to TRBD1. CDR3 size: 14 residues. Germline CDR1 MNHNY, CDR2 SVGAGI (reference sequence). J was trimmed by 2 bases and V by 5 bases; bases with no gene match: 3. CDR3 protein: CASSGQATYNEQFF. The CDR3 bases are TGTGCCAGCAGTGGACAGGCGACCTACAATGAGCAGTTCTTC.

This rearrangement joins TRBV30 to TRBJ1-4, with 7 bases aligning to TRBD1. The germline V gene has CDR1 GTSNPN and CDR2 SVGIG (reference sequence). The CDR3 totals 14 residues. The J segment lost 3 bases and the V segment lost 2 bases, leaving 3 bases of the junction unmatched. The CDR3 loop is CAWSRTGPNEKLFF. DNA of the CDR3: TGTGCCTGGAGTCGGACAGGACCTAATGAAAAACTGTTTTTT.

The V gene is TRBV14, the J gene TRBJ2-2; D might be TRBD2 (6 bases). The CDR3 loop spans 16 amino acids. Germline CDR1 and CDR2: SGHDN and FVKESK. V lost 4 bases and J lost 1, with 13 bases in between. The chain's CDR3 is CASSRVAGLNTGELFF. The CDR3 DNA reads TGTGCCAGCAGCCGAGTGGCGGGACTGAACACCGGGGAGCTGTTTTTT.

The chain joins TRBV19 to TRBJ2-2; 9 bases line up with TRBD2. CDR1 is LNHDA and CDR2 is SQIVND in the germline V gene (reference sequence). J lost 4 bases, V lost 1 base, and 7 bases had no gene match. The CDR3 totals 17 residues. The CDR3 spells CASSIGGSGRSTGELFF. In nucleotides, the CDR3 is TGTGCCAGTAGTATAGGAGGTAGCGGGAGAAGCACCGGGGAGCTGTTTTTT. Variable domain in full (rest from reference TRBV19 and TRBJ2-2): DGGITQSPKYLFRKEGQNVTLSCEQNLNHDAMYWYRQDPGQGLRLIYYSQIVNDFQKGDIAEGYSVSREKKESFPLTVTSAQKNPTAFYLCASSIGGSGRSTGELFFGEGSRLTVL.

V and J are TRBV7-2 and TRBJ1-1; 8 nucleotides align to TRBD1. This CDR3 spans 14 amino acids. V lost 5 bases and J lost 4; bases outside the gene matches: 6. Germline CDR1 and CDR2: SGHTA and FQGNSA. CDR3 in amino acids: CASSPDRGGTEAFF. CDR3 in DNA: TGTGCCAGCAGCCCTGACAGGGGAGGCACTGAAGCTTTCTTT.

This chain uses TRBV28 with TRBJ2-1; TRBD2 might be the D (7 bases). CDR3 length: 14 amino acids. CDR1 and CDR2 (germline): MDHEN, SYDVKM. Trimming left V 10 bases short and J 0 bases short, with 13 bases between. The CDR3 sequence: CAIKGGSSYNEQFF. CDR3 DNA: TGTGCCATCAAGGGGGGGAGCTCCTACAATGAGCAGTTCTTC.